The next 24 T cell receptor beta chains were all read from a single sample in a study of identical twins. One entry per CDR3 protein results from TCRdb running MiXCR on the 5' RACE reads. The table has about 530,000 distinct CDR3 sequences, approximately 16% seen once; the top ten hold roughly 0.44%. These data were also filed under a second study, of yellow fever vaccine responses in identical twins.

Sequenced input: CD4+ T cells sorted from blood. The receptors stem from a woman in her late teens or twenties in good health.

The rearrangement uses TRBV28 and TRBJ2-1; tentative D call: TRBD2 (5 bases). The CDR3 is 12 residues long. The V end lost 6 bases, the J end lost 6 bases, and 9 bases lay between the germline ends. Looked up from germline, CDR1 is MDHEN and CDR2 is SYDVKM. The CDR3 reads CASRRRINEQFF. As DNA, the CDR3 is TGTGCCAGCAGAAGGAGGATCAATGAGCAGTTCTTC.

V usage is TRBV20-1 and J usage is TRBJ2-1; TRBD2 matches 10 bases. Losses at the gene ends were 0 bases for V and 6 bases for J; bases not matched to a gene: 8. The length of the CDR3 is 16 residues. Germline values: CDR1 DFQATT, CDR2 SNEGSKA (reference sequence). The CDR3 protein is CSARDPSGRAGNEQFF. DNA of the CDR3: TGCAGTGCTAGAGATCCGAGCGGGAGGGCTGGCAATGAGCAGTTCTTC.

The rearrangement joins TRBV5-6 to TRBJ2-5, with 7 bases that match TRBD2. This CDR3 is 14 amino acids long. J lost 4 bases, V lost 7 bases, and 10 bases had no gene match. Per the germline V gene, CDR1 is SGHDT and CDR2 is YYEEEE. In DNA form, the CDR3 reads TGTGCCAGCCTACCGCGGGGGTTTGGAGAGACCCAGTACTTC. This codes for CASLPRGFGETQYF.

This chain's CDR3 is CSVEDLGHLDGYTF. The CDR3 region has the DNA TGCAGCGTTGAAGATCTCGGCCATCTGGATGGCTACACCTTC. The chain couples TRBV29-1 to TRBJ1-2; D uncertain. The germline V gene encodes CDR1 SQVTM and CDR2 ANQGSEA. The CDR3 is made up of 14 amino acids. Trimming took 0 bases from V and 6 from J, leaving 14 bases between them.

This clonotype was found many times. J is TRBJ2-4 and V is TRBV3-1; 8 bases line up with TRBD2. Unmatched junction bases numbered 7, after V lost 3 bases and J lost 3 bases. From germline, CDR1 is LGHDT and CDR2 YNNKEL (reference sequence). This CDR3 is 16 amino acids long. CDR3 coding DNA: TGTGCCAGCAGCCAGGCGGGAGGTCGTGGCAAAAACATTCAGTACTTC. Translating gives CASSQAGGRGKNIQYF.

This clonotype came up a few times. The genes are TRBV5-1 and TRBJ2-7; 13 bases agree with TRBD2. Germline trimming cut 4 bases from V and 2 bases from J; bases unmatched to any gene: 3. This CDR3 is 15 amino acids long. Looked up from germline, CDR1 is SGHRS and CDR2 is YFSETQ. This CDR3 is CASSPGLAGPYEQYF. DNA of the CDR3: TGCGCCAGCAGCCCGGGACTAGCGGGGCCCTACGAGCAGTACTTC.

The rearrangement joins TRBV5-1 to TRBJ1-2; TRBD1 is a possible D gene (6 bases). The V and J ends lost 3 bases and 5 bases respectively, with 20 bases between them. The CDR3 runs to 16 residues. Germline V gives CDR1 SGHRS, CDR2 YFSETQ. The CDR3, as DNA: TGCGCCAGCAGCTCAACAGGGAAAGTGGATGCGTATGGCTACACCTTC. This gives the protein CASSSTGKVDAYGYTF.

There are a few counts of this clonotype. The J gene is TRBJ1-5, the V gene TRBV6-5; D gene unclear. Trimming took off 2 bases at V and 5 bases at J, with 13 bases between the two ends. CDR1 and CDR2 from the germline V gene are MNHEY and SVGAGI. The CDR3 has 15 amino acids. This chain's CDR3 is CASSYGRLSDQPQHF. The CDR3 DNA reads TGTGCCAGCAGTTACGGGCGCCTATCGGATCAGCCCCAGCATTTT.

This chain connects TRBV28 to TRBJ2-1; 10 bases agree with TRBD2. Losses at the gene ends were 3 bases for V and 3 bases for J; bases not matched to a gene: 5. This CDR3 region has 16 residues. The V gene's germline CDR1 is MDHEN and CDR2 SYDVKM. The CDR3 DNA follows: TGTGCCAGCAGTTTGATTAGCGGGGGGTACTACAATGAGCAGTTCTTC. It codes for CASSLISGGYYNEQFF.

This clonotype occurred a few times. The rearrangement uses TRBV19 and TRBJ1-1; maybe TRBD1 (6 bases). Germline CDR1 LNHDA, CDR2 SQIVND (reference sequence). CDR3 size: 14 residues. Trimming removed 6 bases from V and 0 bases from J, with 11 bases in between. CDR3 residues: CASSHRDLNTEAFF. DNA of the CDR3: TGTGCCAGTAGCCACAGGGACCTGAACACTGAAGCTTTCTTT.

This clonotype has more than one count but fewer than ten. This chain uses TRBV9 with TRBJ2-3; D possibly matches TRBD1 or TRBD2 (6 bases each). Trimming removed 2 bases at V and 3 bases at J, with 16 bases between. The CDR3 length is 16 residues. The germline V gene has CDR1 SGDLS and CDR2 YYNGEE. The CDR3 is CASSVGIGGRTDTQYF. The CDR3 bases are TGTGCCAGCAGCGTTGGAATCGGGGGCAGAACAGATACGCAGTATTTT.

The rearrangement joins TRBV6-1 to TRBJ2-5, with 10 bases identical to TRBD2. V lost 7 bases and J lost 5; bases outside the gene matches: 7. This CDR3 has 14 residues. Germline-derived CDR1 and CDR2 are MNHNS and SASEGT. The CDR3 reads CASKILAGVETQYF. The DNA for the CDR3 is TGTGCCAGCAAGATCCTAGCGGGAGTGGAGACCCAGTACTTC.

The chain combines TRBV5-3 with TRBJ2-7; D uncertain. TRBV5-3 is treated as an ORF (open reading frame) with a function not yet certain. This CDR3 has 12 amino acids. Trimming removed 0 bases at V and 3 bases at J, with 4 bases between. In DNA form, the CDR3 reads TGTGCCAGAAGCTTGGAGGACTACGAGCAGTACGTC. Amino acids: CARSLEDYEQYV.

This clonotype was observed a few times. This chain connects TRBV18 to TRBJ2-3, with D hard to call. CDR1 is KGHSH and CDR2 is LQKENI in the germline V gene. CDR3 length: 13 residues. The V end was cut by 3 bases, the J end by 5 bases, with 9 bases between. The CDR3 spells CASSPPTRDTQYF. The CDR3 DNA is TGTGCCAGCTCACCCCCTACAAGAGATACGCAGTATTTT.

J is TRBJ2-5 and V is TRBV20-1; D uncertain. Germline CDR1 and CDR2: DFQATT and SNEGSKA (reference sequence). V was pared by 0 bases and J by 5 bases, with 19 bases between. CDR3 length: 16 amino acids. The CDR3 reads CSARDQTGSYWETQYF. The CDR3 DNA reads TGCAGTGCTAGAGACCAAACGGGCTCCTATTGGGAGACCCAGTACTTC.

This chain joins TRBV12-3 or TRBV12-4 and TRBJ1-2; perhaps TRBD1 as D (6 bases). The CDR3 extends over 16 amino acids. Trimming cost V 6 bases and J 4 bases, with 21 bases left between them. The CDR3: CASSPGRGGRGYGYTF. The CDR3 region has the DNA TGTGCCAGCAGCCCTGGCCGGGGGGGCCGGGGCTATGGCTACACCTTC.

This clonotype was picked up a small number of times. The chain is built from TRBV10-3 and TRBJ1-1; D gene ambiguous. Deletions cut 0 bases from V and 7 bases from J, with 6 bases between. Germline-derived CDR1 and CDR2 are ENHRY and SYGVKD. The CDR3 length is 12 residues. The CDR3 loop reads CAISESTSEAFF. The CDR3 nucleotides are TGTGCCATCAGTGAGTCGACTAGTGAAGCTTTCTTT.

The chain carries TRBV2 and TRBJ2-3, with D hard to call. Trimming shortened V by 8 bases and J by 2 bases, and 14 bases separated the two germline ends. The germline V gene encodes CDR1 SNHLY and CDR2 FYNNEI. This CDR3 region has 14 residues. In DNA form, the CDR3 reads TGTGCCAGCGGCCTCCTGACGTCCACAGATACGCAGTATTTT. This codes for CASGLLTSTDTQYF.

The sample holds a few counts of this clonotype. V usage is TRBV24-1 and J usage is TRBJ2-5, with D tentatively TRBD2 (7 bases). Germline CDR1 reads KGHDR; CDR2 reads SFDVKD. Trimming stripped 2 bases from V and 3 bases from J, with 21 bases between. The CDR3 is 18 amino acids. This CDR3 is CATSDSLSGGSDKETQYF. The CDR3, as DNA: TGTGCCACCAGTGATTCTCTGTCGGGGGGCTCGGACAAAGAGACCCAGTACTTC.

The chain uses TRBV24-1 and TRBJ2-1, with TRBD2 matching over 7 bases. The germline V gene has CDR1 KGHDR and CDR2 SFDVKD. Germline trimming cut 0 bases from V and 6 bases from J; bases unmatched to any gene: 7. The CDR3 contains 16 residues. The CDR3: CATSDLELATSNEQFF. CDR3 sequence (DNA): TGTGCCACCAGTGATTTGGAACTAGCGACCTCCAATGAGCAGTTCTTC.

The table lists this clonotype with a few counts. The chain is built from TRBV20-1 and TRBJ2-2; a possible D gene is TRBD2 (6 bases). The CDR3 totals 16 residues. Trimming cost V 6 bases and J 4 bases, with 21 bases left between them. Germline loops: CDR1 DFQATT, CDR2 SNEGSKA (reference sequence). In DNA form, the CDR3 reads TGCAGTGCGACCGGGGTGCGGGGACGGGGCACCGGGGAGCTGTTTTTT. Its translation: CSATGVRGRGTGELFF.

This clonotype was seen a few times. This chain joins TRBV27 and TRBJ2-4, with 13 bases that match TRBD2. J was trimmed by 8 bases and V by 6 bases; bases with no gene match: 16. The CDR3 is 18 amino acids. CDR1 and CDR2 (germline): MNHEY, SMNVEV (reference sequence). The CDR3 region is CASSSPGQTSGGPYIQYF. The CDR3 coding sequence is TGTGCCAGCAGCAGCCCCGGCCAGACTAGCGGGGGGCCATACATTCAGTACTTC.

The table lists this clonotype with a few counts. The chain recombines TRBV5-1 with TRBJ1-6; 7 bases are shared with TRBD1. CDR3 length: 15 residues. Germline loops: CDR1 SGHRS, CDR2 YFSETQ. V lost 4 bases to trimming and J lost 7 bases; unmatched junction nucleotides: 8. CDR3 sequence: CASSLDRARNSPLHF. The CDR3, as DNA: TGCGCCAGCAGCCTCGACAGGGCGAGGAATTCACCCCTCCACTTT.

This chain uses TRBV2 with TRBJ2-3, with 12 nucleotides matching TRBD2. This CDR3 is built from 15 residues. The V segment lost 2 bases and the J segment 4 bases; nucleotides outside the gene matches: 1. Germline lookup yields CDR1 SNHLY and CDR2 FYNNEI. CDR3 residues: CASSETSGRSDTQYF. The CDR3 DNA sequence: TGTGCCAGCAGTGAAACTAGCGGGAGGTCAGATACGCAGTATTTT. Looking up the rest from reference TRBV2 and TRBJ2-3 gives the full variable domain: EPEVTQTPSHQVTQMGQEVILRCVPISNHLYFYWYRQILGQKVEFLVSFYNNEISEKSEIFDDQFSVERPDGSNFTLKIRSTKLEDSAMYFCASSETSGRSDTQYFGPGTRLTVL.